This T cell receptor beta chain was observed in a study of blood T cell repertoires in COVID-19 (dated by TCRdb to 2018 to 2021). Concerning the study at large: Samples from collaborators originated in the United States, Italy and Spain and spanned both the acute and convalescent phases of COVID-19. The prospective study material was composed of cDNA or gDNA derived from T cells, B-cell-depleted T cells, or PBMCs. The dataset comprised deeply sampled blood TCRbeta repertoires from subjects exposed to, actively infected with, or recovered from COVID-19. The repertoires were made available in a free public database intended to serve as a resource for research on the immune response to SARS-CoV-2. Samples came from the ongoing ImmuneRACE study (first 160 participants) plus 1,254 subjects from 6 global collaborators. Nearly every sample came with metadata listing a de-identified subject ID, COVID-19 status, age in years and sex. Where HLA class I and class II types were available, the types were taken from metadata supplied by the sample provider, not from assay-based typing. Broader findings and caveats from the paper: The quantity of clinical and demographic metadata differed by source and by participant and was supplied without curation.

Only a few counts were recorded for this clone. Its target antigen remains unknown. Base qualities are not at hand, and no much larger clone is one base apart. The collaborating institutions used their own protocols to collect whole blood in K2EDTA tubes. For TCRbeta analysis, collaborators shipped samples as frozen whole blood, isolated PBMCs, or DNA extracted from either of those sample types. The CDR3 runs 13 residues from the cysteine to the phenylalanine. The retained sequence is limited to the CDR3, 39 bases, with the frame set at the first base. V and J lose 5 bases and 0 bases, and a span of 10 bases separates them. CDR1 and CDR2 were assigned from the germline V gene (reference sequence) as GTSNPN and SVGIG. TCRbeta CDR3 regions were amplified from genomic DNA by means of the immunoSEQ Assay, a bias-controlled multiplex PCR. For the original study's pipeline: The number of nucleated cells in each sample was estimated by amplification of reference gene primers within the assay. To quantify the absolute abundance of each unique TCRbeta CDR3 rearrangement, sequence reads were collapsed and filtered. Productive Simpson clonality was computed per sample as the square root of Simpson's diversity index over productive rearrangements. TCRdb retrieved this table from immuneACCESS and kept in-frame rearrangements only. Not all clones are present; in checked studies, unresolved V genes account for under half, and no reason is known for the remainder. That table furnishes V, J and clone size, whereas the DNA furnished D and trimming. Here the sample has around 70,000 clones; 82% occur a single time. The biggest ten clones account for 6.6% of the sample.

This clonotype originated in a man aged 55 to 70 with acute or convalescent COVID-19. The chain couples TRBV30 to TRBJ1-1, and TRBD1 may be the D gene, going by 6 matching bases. Sequencing was carried out using peripheral blood. The DNA sequence is as follows: TGTGCCTGGCGACAGGCTATGAACACTGAAGCTTTCTTT. Its amino acids are CAWRQAMNTEAFF.